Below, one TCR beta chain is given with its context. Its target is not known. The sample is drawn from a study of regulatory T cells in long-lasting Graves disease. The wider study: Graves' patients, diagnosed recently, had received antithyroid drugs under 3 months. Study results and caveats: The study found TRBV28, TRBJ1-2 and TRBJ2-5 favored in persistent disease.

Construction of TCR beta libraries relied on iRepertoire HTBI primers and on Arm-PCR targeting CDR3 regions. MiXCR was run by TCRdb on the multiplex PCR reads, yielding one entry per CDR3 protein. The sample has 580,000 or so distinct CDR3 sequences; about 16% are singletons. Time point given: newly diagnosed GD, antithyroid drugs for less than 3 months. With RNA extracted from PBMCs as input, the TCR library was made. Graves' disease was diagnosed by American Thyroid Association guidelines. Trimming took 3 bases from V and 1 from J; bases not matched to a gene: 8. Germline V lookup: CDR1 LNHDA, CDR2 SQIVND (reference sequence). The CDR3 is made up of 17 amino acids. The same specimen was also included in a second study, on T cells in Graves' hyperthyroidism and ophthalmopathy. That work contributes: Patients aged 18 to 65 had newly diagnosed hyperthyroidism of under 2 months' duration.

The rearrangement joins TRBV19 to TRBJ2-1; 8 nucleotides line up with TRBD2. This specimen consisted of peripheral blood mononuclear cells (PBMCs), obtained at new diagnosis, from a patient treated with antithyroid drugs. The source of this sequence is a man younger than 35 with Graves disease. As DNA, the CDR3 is TGTGCCAGTAGTATCGGACTAGCTAGGATATCCTACAATGAGCAGTTCTTC. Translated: CASSIGLARISYNEQFF.